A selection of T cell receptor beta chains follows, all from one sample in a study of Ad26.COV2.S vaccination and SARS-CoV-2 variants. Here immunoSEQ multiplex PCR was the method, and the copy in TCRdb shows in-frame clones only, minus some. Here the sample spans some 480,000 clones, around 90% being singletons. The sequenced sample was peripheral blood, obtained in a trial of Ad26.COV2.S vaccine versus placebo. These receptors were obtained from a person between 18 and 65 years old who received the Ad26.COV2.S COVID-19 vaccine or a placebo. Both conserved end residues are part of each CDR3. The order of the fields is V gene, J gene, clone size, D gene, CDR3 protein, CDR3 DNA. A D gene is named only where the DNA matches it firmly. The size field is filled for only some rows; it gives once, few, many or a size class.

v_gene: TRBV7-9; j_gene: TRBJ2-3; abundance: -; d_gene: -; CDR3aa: CASSLRRQTPQYF; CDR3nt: TGTGCCAGCAGCTTAAGGAGGCAAACACCGCAGTATTTT
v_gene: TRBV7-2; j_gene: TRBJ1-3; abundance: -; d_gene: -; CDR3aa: CASSAGRSSGNTIYF; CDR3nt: TGTGCCAGCAGCGCAGGACGGAGCTCTGGAAACACCATATATTTT
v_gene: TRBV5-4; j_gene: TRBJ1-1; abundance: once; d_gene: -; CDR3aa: CASSSGTIRVSPEAFF; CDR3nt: TGTGCCAGCAGCTCCGGGACAATTCGCGTTAGCCCTGAAGCTTTCTTT
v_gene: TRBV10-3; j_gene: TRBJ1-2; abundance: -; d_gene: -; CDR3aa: CAIRGTAANYGYTF; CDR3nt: TGTGCCATCAGGGGGACGGCTGCTAACTATGGCTACACCTTC
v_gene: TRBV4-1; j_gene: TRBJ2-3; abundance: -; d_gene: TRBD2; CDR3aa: CASSQEFGSGRSDTQYF; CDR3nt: TGCGCCAGCAGCCAAGAATTTGGTAGCGGGAGGAGTGATACGCAGTATTTT
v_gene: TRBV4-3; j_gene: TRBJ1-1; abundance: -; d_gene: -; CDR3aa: CASSQEGRLNTEAFF; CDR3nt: TGCGCCAGCAGCCAAGAAGGGCGACTGAACACTGAAGCTTTCTTT
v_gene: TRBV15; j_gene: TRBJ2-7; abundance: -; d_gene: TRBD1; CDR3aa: CATSRGQGVFF; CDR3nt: TGTGCCACCAGCAGAGGGCAGGGGGTCTTTTTC
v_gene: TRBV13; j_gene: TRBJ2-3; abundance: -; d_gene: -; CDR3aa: CASSQGATQYF; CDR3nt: TGTGCCAGCAGCCAGGGTGCCACGCAGTATTTT
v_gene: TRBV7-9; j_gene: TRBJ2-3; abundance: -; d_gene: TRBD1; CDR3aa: CASSLQGARADTQYF; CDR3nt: TGTGCCAGCAGCTTACAGGGGGCGAGGGCAGATACGCAGTATTTT
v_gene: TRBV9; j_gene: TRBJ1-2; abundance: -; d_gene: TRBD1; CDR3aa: CASSAGPGQAPYGYTF; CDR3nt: TGTGCCAGCAGCGCCGGACCCGGACAGGCCCCCTATGGCTACACCTTC
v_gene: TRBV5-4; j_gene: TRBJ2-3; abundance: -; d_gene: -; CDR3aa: CASSLYQPSTDTQYF; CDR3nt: TGCGCCAGCAGCTTGTATCAGCCTAGCACAGATACGCAGTATTTT
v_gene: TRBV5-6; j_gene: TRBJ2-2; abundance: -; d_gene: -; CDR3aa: CASRLGKAGELFF; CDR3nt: TGTGCCAGCAGGCTGGGGAAGGCCGGGGAGCTGTTTTTT
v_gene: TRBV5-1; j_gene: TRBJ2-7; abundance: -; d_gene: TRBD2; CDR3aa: CASSLQLAGDEQYF; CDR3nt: TGCGCCAGCAGCTTGCAACTAGCGGGAGACGAGCAGTACTTC
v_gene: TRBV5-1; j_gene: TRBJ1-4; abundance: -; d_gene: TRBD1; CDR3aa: CASSQQGGPTNEKLFF; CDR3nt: TGCGCCAGCAGCCAGCAGGGGGGCCCAACTAATGAAAAACTGTTTTTT
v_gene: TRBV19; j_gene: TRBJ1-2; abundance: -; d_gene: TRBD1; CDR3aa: CASSQIDRAGYTF; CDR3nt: TGTGCCAGTAGCCAAATCGACAGGGCTGGCTACACCTTC
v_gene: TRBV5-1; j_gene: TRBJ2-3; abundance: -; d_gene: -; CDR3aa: CASRGSFGGTDTQYF; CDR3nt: TGCGCCAGCAGGGGGTCCTTTGGTGGCACAGATACGCAGTATTTT